These T cell receptor beta chains were read from a single sample in a study of blood T cell repertoires in COVID-19. Libraries were prepared by immunoSEQ multiplex PCR; TCRdb keeps only in-frame clonotypes and omits some of them. This table holds about 91,000 clones, roughly 71% found once. Specimen: peripheral blood. These receptors were collected from a woman aged 80 or over with acute or convalescent COVID-19. CDR3s include the opening cysteine and the closing phenylalanine or tryptophan. A D gene is named only where the DNA matches it firmly. A clone size is listed for some rows: how often the clone was seen (once, few, many), or a class if it is expanded.

j_call d_call clone_size v_call cdr3_nt cdr3_aa
TRBJ2-5 - - TRBV27 TGTGCCAGCAGTTTTGGAGACAGAGTTACGGAGACCCAGTACTTC CASSFGDRVTETQYF
TRBJ2-1 TRBD1 - TRBV4-1 TGCGCCAGCAGCCAAGAAGGGACAGGCTCCTACAATGAGCAGTTCTTC CASSQEGTGSYNEQFF
TRBJ2-3 TRBD2 - TRBV18 TGTGCCAGCTCACCACGTAGCGGGGGAAGCACAGATACGCAGTATTTT CASSPRSGGSTDTQYF
TRBJ2-7 TRBD1 - TRBV18 TGTGCCAGCTCACCTCCCGGGACAGGATGGGAGCAGTACTTC CASSPPGTGWEQYF
TRBJ1-3 TRBD1 few TRBV4-3 TGCGCCAGCAGCCAAGATCCACAGGGGGGAAACACCATATATTTT CASSQDPQGGNTIYF
TRBJ2-5 - - TRBV5-1 TGCGCCAGCAGCCAAGGCATACAGCGGGAGACCCAGTACTTC CASSQGIQRETQYF
TRBJ2-1 TRBD2 - TRBV5-4 TGTGCCAGCAGCTTGGGTGGGGCTAGCGGGGCTTACAATGAGCAGTTCTTC CASSLGGASGAYNEQFF
TRBJ1-1 TRBD1 once TRBV28 TGTGCCAGCAGTATAACCGGGACAGGCGCTGAAGCTTTCTTT CASSITGTGAEAFF
TRBJ1-2 - - TRBV5-6 TGTGCCAGCAGCCTAGCACGGCTGAACTATGGCTACACCTTC CASSLARLNYGYTF
TRBJ1-2 - - TRBV5-5 TGTGCCAGCAGCTCACAGGGTTATGGCTACACCTTC CASSSQGYGYTF
TRBJ2-3 - - TRBV30 TGTGCCTGGGCCGGTTCAAGCACAGATACGCAGTATTTT CAWAGSSTDTQYF
TRBJ1-6 TRBD1 few TRBV18 TGTGCCAGCACCCCCGGGACAGGGGATTCACCCCTCCACTTT CASTPGTGDSPLHF
TRBJ2-3 TRBD1 once TRBV6-5 TGTGCCAGCAGCCTCGTCGGACAGGCCGCAGATACGCAGTATTTT CASSLVGQAADTQYF
TRBJ1-3 - - TRBV6-5 TGTGCCAGCAGTTACCGGGGGAGTGGAAACACCATATATTTT CASSYRGSGNTIYF
TRBJ2-1 - - TRBV6-5 TGTGCCAGCACGGACAAATTAGACTACAATGAGCAGTTCTTC CASTDKLDYNEQFF
TRBJ2-1 TRBD1 - TRBV24-1 TGTGCCACCAGTCCGGGACAGGGAGGCAATGAGCAGTTCTTC CATSPGQGGNEQFF
TRBJ1-4 - - TRBV5-1 TGCGCCAGCAGCTTGGTCGGCAGGGGAGGGGAAAAACTGTTTTTT CASSLVGRGGEKLFF
TRBJ1-2 - - TRBV9 TGTGCCAGCAGCGTAGGTCAGTCTTACTATGGCTACACCTTC CASSVGQSYYGYTF
TRBJ2-1 TRBD2 - TRBV7-3 TGTGCCAGCAGCACGGGACTAGCGGGGGGTGTAAATGAGCAGTTCTTC CASSTGLAGGVNEQFF
TRBJ1-5 - - TRBV12-3/TRBV12-4 TGTGCCAGTTGGGTTGGGGGGGATCAGCCCCAGCATTTT CASWVGGDQPQHF
TRBJ1-2 - - TRBV6-2/TRBV6-3 TGTGCCAGCAGCACCCGCAGCCCAGGGCAGAACTATGGCTACACCTTC CASSTRSPGQNYGYTF
TRBJ1-2 TRBD1 - TRBV11-2 TGTGCCAGCAGTTGGGACAGGGGGACTGGCTACACCTTC CASSWDRGTGYTF
TRBJ1-4 TRBD1 - TRBV6-5 TGTGCCAGCAGTTCGACAGGGGGGGATGAAAAACTGTTTTTT CASSSTGGDEKLFF
TRBJ1-2 - - TRBV5-1 TGCGCCAGCAGCTCCGAGACGGGGGGCAGGAGCTATGGCTACACCTTC CASSSETGGRSYGYTF
TRBJ2-7 - few TRBV6-2/TRBV6-3 TGTGCCAGCAGTTATGCCTCGGGGAATTCCTACGAGCAGTACTTC CASSYASGNSYEQYF
TRBJ1-2 TRBD1 - TRBV4-2 TGTGCCAGCAGACCCTTACGGGACAGGGGGCGTACTAACTATGGCTACACCTTC CASRPLRDRGRTNYGYTF
TRBJ1-2 TRBD1 - TRBV25-1 TGTGCCAGCAGTGAAGCCGGGACAGGGGTCCGTGGCTACACCTTC CASSEAGTGVRGYTF
TRBJ2-2 TRBD2 - TRBV9 TGTGCCCGCACTTCACGCGGGGGGGGCGACACCGGGGAGCTGTTTTTT CARTSRGGGDTGELFF
TRBJ1-6 TRBD1 - TRBV7-2 TGTGCCAGCAGCTTAGCCGGGACAGGGGAATCACCCCTCCACTTT CASSLAGTGESPLHF
TRBJ1-3 - - TRBV5-1 TGCGCCAGCAGCTTGGGACAGGGAAACACCATATATTTT CASSLGQGNTIYF
TRBJ2-5 TRBD2 - TRBV5-8 TGTGCCAGCAGCTCGGGACTAGCGGGAGGAGACCAAGAGACCCAGTACTTC CASSSGLAGGDQETQYF
TRBJ2-1 - - TRBV11-3 TGTGCCAGCAGTCCCCAGGGATACAATGAGCAGTTCTTC CASSPQGYNEQFF
TRBJ2-3 - - TRBV7-9 TGTGCCAGCAGCAGAGGGTGGGCGCAGTATTTT CASSRGWAQYF
TRBJ1-1 - - TRBV6-1 TGTGCCAGCAGTGAAATGGGGGCCTTGAACACTGAAGCTTTCTTT CASSEMGALNTEAFF
TRBJ1-1 TRBD1 - TRBV6-5 TGTGCCAGCAGCGACGGGGGGACAGGGGACCCTGAAGCTTTCTTT CASSDGGTGDPEAFF
TRBJ2-7 TRBD2 - TRBV27 TGTGCCAGCAGTTTATACGGACTAGGCACCTACGAGCAGTACTTC CASSLYGLGTYEQYF
TRBJ2-7 - - TRBV28 TGTGCCAGCAGTTTAAGGGGGATCGACGAGCAGTACTTC CASSLRGIDEQYF
TRBJ1-2 TRBD1 - TRBV5-4 TGTGCCAGCAGCCAGACAGGGGCCGGCTATGGCTACACCTTC CASSQTGAGYGYTF
TRBJ2-1 - - TRBV7-9 TGTGCCAGCAGTAGAGGGGGTCTCTCCTACAATGAGCAGTTCTTC CASSRGGLSYNEQFF
TRBJ2-1 - - TRBV7-9 TGTGCCAGCAGCTTAACGGCCTACAATGAGCAGTTCTTC CASSLTAYNEQFF
TRBJ2-3 - - TRBV6-5 TGTGCCAGCAGTTACGAGCGTACGCAGTATTTT CASSYERTQYF
TRBJ1-1 - - TRBV5-4 TGTGCCAGCAAACCCTGGGGGACGGGGGCTGAAGCTTTCTTT CASKPWGTGAEAFF
TRBJ1-2 TRBD1 few TRBV11-2 TGTGCCAGCGCACAGGGGTGGGCTGGCTACACCTTC CASAQGWAGYTF
TRBJ1-1 - - TRBV29-1 TGCAGCGGCCGTAAGGGGGGGGAAGGTACTGAAGCTTTCTTT CSGRKGGEGTEAFF
TRBJ2-7 - - TRBV19 TGTGCCAGTAGTATAGATTCGAAAGCGAACGAGCAGTACTTC CASSIDSKANEQYF
TRBJ2-7 - - TRBV5-3 TGTGCCAGAAGCTGCCAGTCCTACGAGCAGTACTTC CARSCQSYEQYF
TRBJ2-1 - once TRBV9 TGTGCCAGCAGCGCTGGGGACTCCAACAATGAGCAGTTCTTC CASSAGDSNNEQFF
TRBJ2-3 TRBD2 many TRBV4-1 TGCGCCAGCAGCCAAGCGACTAGCGGTCGCACAGATACGCAGTATTTT CASSQATSGRTDTQYF
TRBJ1-1 - - TRBV14 TGTGCCAGCAGCCAACGCACAGGGAACACTGAAGCTTTCTTT CASSQRTGNTEAFF
TRBJ2-5 - once TRBV7-3 TGTGCCAGCGGCCGACCAGGGATCCAAGAGACCCAGTACTTC CASGRPGIQETQYF
TRBJ2-1 TRBD1 - TRBV29-1 TGCAGCGTTGGACAGGGAGTCCGAGGGCAGTTCTTC CSVGQGVRGQFF
TRBJ2-1 TRBD1 - TRBV19 TGTGCCAGTAGCACCCCGGGACAGGGAGGTGAGCAGTTCTTC CASSTPGQGGEQFF
TRBJ2-1 - few TRBV7-2 TGTGCCAGCAGCCCAACTGGGGGGTGGTCCTACAATGAGCAGTTCTTC CASSPTGGWSYNEQFF
TRBJ2-7 - - TRBV2 TGTGCCAGCCGGAGGGACAGCACTCCCTACGAGCAGTACTTC CASRRDSTPYEQYF